These 22 T cell receptor beta chains were sequenced from one sample in a study of identical twins. One entry per CDR3 protein results from TCRdb running MiXCR on the 5' RACE reads. The sample yields under 300,000 distinct CDR3 sequences, 11% to 15% seen once. The specimen sequenced was memory (CD45RO+) T cells sorted from blood. The source is a woman aged 18-30 years in good health.

J is TRBJ1-2 and V is TRBV3-1; 7 nucleotides match TRBD1. V dropped 4 bases and J dropped 8; count of bases not matched to a gene: 4. Germline V gene sequence: CDR1 LGHDT, CDR2 YNNKEL (reference sequence). The CDR3 is 12 amino acids. CDR3 in amino acids: CASSPRGQGYTF. The CDR3 region has the DNA TGTGCCAGCAGCCCTAGGGGGCAGGGCTACACCTTC.

This clonotype was seen a handful of times. The gene calls are TRBV11-3 and TRBJ2-2; D is unclear. The ends were cut back, 0 bases at V and 4 bases at J, with 9 bases in the middle. The germline V gene has CDR1 SGHNT and CDR2 YENEEA. The CDR3 sequence is 15 residues long. In nucleotides, the CDR3 is TGTGCCAGCAGCTTAGAGCAGGCAATCACCGGGGAGCTGTTTTTT. Amino acids: CASSLEQAITGELFF.

This clonotype turned up a few times. The rearrangement joins TRBV5-8 to TRBJ2-3, with D possibly TRBD1 on 6 matching bases. V dropped 2 bases and J dropped 5 bases, with 15 bases sitting between them. The CDR3 totals 15 residues. The germline V gene has CDR1 SGHTS and CDR2 YDEGEE. In DNA form, the CDR3 reads TGTGCCAGCAGCTTTTCCCTAACAGGGATAGATACGCAGTATTTT. Translated, it gives CASSFSLTGIDTQYF.

The V gene is TRBV20-1, the J gene TRBJ2-1, with D maybe TRBD2 (6 bases). The CDR3 totals 15 residues. V lost 3 bases and J lost 3, with 15 bases in between. Germline V gene lookup returns CDR1 DFQATT and CDR2 SNEGSKA (reference sequence). CDR3 coding DNA: TGCAGTGCTAGCGGGGCGGGGCTGGGCTACAATGAGCAGTTCTTC. Its protein product is CSASGAGLGYNEQFF.

The CDR3 nucleotides are TGTGCCAGCAGTCTCGGACTAGCGGGAGCAATCTACAATGAGCAGTTCTTC. It encodes CASSLGLAGAIYNEQFF. The chain carries TRBV12-3 or TRBV12-4 and TRBJ2-1; 13 bases match TRBD2. V was clipped by 5 bases and J by 3 bases; unmatched bases: 7. The CDR3 covers 17 residues.

In its sample, this clonotype was seen a few times. CDR3 DNA sequence: TGTGCCAGCTCACCAAGCGGGACCTCCATTGAGCAGTTCTTC. Translating gives CASSPSGTSIEQFF. The chain employs TRBV18 and TRBJ2-1; TRBD2 agrees at 7 bases. The CDR3 has 14 amino acids. With 2 bases clipped from V and 9 bases from J, the junction kept 7 bases outside the gene matches. Germline V gives CDR1 KGHSH, CDR2 LQKENI. Variable domain in full (rest from reference TRBV18 and TRBJ2-1): NAGVMQNPRHLVRRRGQEARLRCSPMKGHSHVYWYRQLPEEGLKFMVYLQKENIIDESGMPKERFSAEFPKEGPSILRIQQVVRGDSAAYFCASSPSGTSIEQFFGPGTRLTVL.

This clonotype was recorded many times. The rearrangement uses TRBV7-9 and TRBJ2-1; a weak D match, TRBD2 (5 bases). Trimming cost V 1 base and J 6 bases, with 13 bases left between them. Germline CDR1 is SEHNR and CDR2 is FQNEAQ (reference sequence). This CDR3 spans 15 amino acids. The CDR3 loop reads CASSLEGIRGNEQFF. The CDR3 nucleotides read TGTGCCAGCAGCTTAGAAGGGATTCGGGGCAATGAGCAGTTCTTC.

This clonotype has a count of ten or more. The chain carries TRBV3-1 and TRBJ1-1, with a tentative D call TRBD1 (5 bases). The ends were cut back, 2 bases at V and 6 bases at J, with 16 bases in the middle. The CDR3 extends over 15 amino acids. Germline V CDR1 and CDR2: LGHDT, YNNKEL (reference sequence). CDR3 loop: CASSQSLGGTAEAFF. CDR3 DNA sequence: TGTGCCAGCAGCCAATCTCTCGGGGGGACTGCTGAAGCTTTCTTT.

This clonotype has at least ten counts. V and J are TRBV11-2 and TRBJ2-7, with D unclear. The length of the CDR3 is 13 residues. Germline V lookup: CDR1 SGHAT, CDR2 FQNNGV. The V end was cut by 3 bases, the J end by 2 bases, with 8 bases between. CDR3 sequence (DNA): TGTGCCAGCAGCTTGTTACAGACCTACGAGCAGTACTTC. Protein product: CASSLLQTYEQYF.

The chain has TRBV3-1 and TRBJ2-4; D remains ambiguous. Germline V CDR1 and CDR2: LGHDT, YNNKEL (reference sequence). V was trimmed by 1 base and J by 0 bases, leaving 10 bases between them. The CDR3 length is 16 residues. The CDR3 protein is CASSQGLNLAKNIQYF. CDR3 nucleotide sequence: TGTGCCAGCAGCCAAGGATTAAATCTAGCCAAAAACATTCAGTACTTC.

This clonotype was observed a handful of times. This chain connects TRBV20-1 to TRBJ2-7; 7 bases align to TRBD2. The CDR3 loop spans 14 amino acids. The germline gives CDR1 DFQATT, CDR2 SNEGSKA (reference sequence). V was clipped by 0 bases and J by 2 bases; unmatched bases: 4. CDR3 bases: TGCAGTGCTAGAGAAGGGACTATCACCTACGAGCAGTACTTC. It encodes CSAREGTITYEQYF.

This clonotype appeared a few times. V and J are TRBV10-3 and TRBJ2-7; TRBD2 might be the D (6 bases). V dropped 0 bases and J dropped 13 bases, with 13 bases sitting between them. The CDR3 is 12 residues long. Germline assignment: CDR1 ENHRY and CDR2 SYGVKD. The CDR3 coding sequence is TGTGCCATCAGTGAGTCGGGGGAGGCTAATTACTTC. It yields the protein CAISESGEANYF.

This clonotype was counted once. The chain carries TRBV6-1 and TRBJ2-3; TRBD2 matches 16 bases. Germline V gives CDR1 MNHNS, CDR2 SASEGT. The J segment lost 4 bases and the V segment lost 11 bases, leaving 18 bases of the junction unmatched. The CDR3 has 19 amino acids. The CDR3, as DNA: TGTGCCTTCAGTAGACGAACTGGGACTAGCGGGGGGGCATCAGATACGCAGTATTTT. Its protein product is CAFSRRTGTSGGASDTQYF.

This clonotype came up a few times. The gene calls are TRBV5-6 and TRBJ2-7; weak D call: TRBD2 (6 bases). Germline-derived CDR1 and CDR2 are SGHDT and YYEEEE. This CDR3 region has 14 residues. Trimming removed 4 bases at V and 4 bases at J, with 15 bases between. The CDR3 nucleotides are TGTGCCAGCAGCCTGAGGGCGGGGATGTACGAGCAGTACTTC. Its protein is CASSLRAGMYEQYF.

V and J are TRBV11-2 and TRBJ2-2, with D possibly matching TRBD2 (5 bases). CDR3 length: 15 residues. With 0 bases removed from V and 9 bases from J, the gap between germline ends came to 14 bases. Germline CDR1 reads SGHAT; CDR2 reads FQNNGV. CDR3 DNA: TGTGCCAGCAGCTTAGAGGCTGGAGGAATTCGGGAGCTGTTTTTT. Translated, it gives CASSLEAGGIRELFF. The variable domain in full, with the rest retrieved from reference TRBV11-2 and TRBJ2-2, is EAGVAQSPRYKIIEKRQSVAFWCNPISGHATLYWYQQILGQGPKLLIQFQNNGVVDDSQLPKDRFSAERLKGVDSTLKIQPAKLEDSAVYLCASSLEAGGIRELFFGEGSRLTVL.

This clonotype was found many times. The chain carries TRBV3-1 and TRBJ2-1, with D possibly being TRBD2 (6 bases). V was pared by 5 bases and J by 10 bases, with 21 bases between. Per germline, CDR1 LGHDT and CDR2 YNNKEL (reference sequence). The CDR3 loop spans 15 amino acids. The chain's CDR3 is CASSAPGLGLGEQFF. The CDR3 DNA reads TGTGCCAGCAGCGCACCGGGACTCGGGTTGGGGGAGCAGTTCTTC.

This clonotype was recorded at least ten times. J is TRBJ2-3 and V is TRBV5-1; no firm D call. Germline V gene data show CDR1 as SGHRS and CDR2 as YFSETQ. The CDR3 has 14 residues. V lost 0 bases and J lost 1, with 6 bases in between. DNA for the CDR3: TGCGCCAGCAGCTTGGAGCAGCGCACAGATACGCAGTATTTT. This encodes CASSLEQRTDTQYF.

In this sample, this clonotype turned up a few times. The chain joins TRBV5-1 to TRBJ1-2; TRBD1 agrees at 7 bases. The CDR3 is 13 amino acids. Losses at the gene ends were 4 bases for V and 3 bases for J; bases not matched to a gene: 3. Germline CDR1 is SGHRS and CDR2 is YFSETQ. The CDR3 region has the DNA TGCGCCAGCAGCCCGGACAGGTACTATGGCTACACCTTC. It encodes CASSPDRYYGYTF.

This clonotype came up a few times. The genes are TRBV5-4 and TRBJ2-3; 7 bases map to TRBD2. The V gene's germline CDR1 is SGHNT and CDR2 YYREEE (reference sequence). The CDR3 runs to 14 residues. V shed 4 bases, J shed 6 bases, and the junction held 8 bases outside the gene matches. The CDR3: CASSPSRDYDTQYF. The CDR3 DNA follows: TGTGCCAGCAGCCCGAGCCGGGACTATGATACGCAGTATTTT.

This clonotype was detected a few times. The chain joins TRBV6-2 or TRBV6-3 to TRBJ2-1, with D hard to call. The CDR3 consists of 13 residues. Trimming left V 9 bases short and J 7 bases short, with 16 bases between. Germline V CDR1 and CDR2: MNHEY, SVGEGT. The CDR3 region is CASKLEALNEQFF. The CDR3 coding sequence is TGTGCCAGTAAATTAGAGGCCCTGAATGAGCAGTTCTTC.

The chain recombines TRBV15 with TRBJ2-7; 10 bases are a match to TRBD2. Germline values: CDR1 LNHNV, CDR2 YYDKDF (reference sequence). CDR3 length: 15 amino acids. Losses at the gene ends were 1 base for V and 2 bases for J; bases not matched to a gene: 2. CDR3 DNA: TGTGCCACCAGCAGAGGGACTAGCGGTACCTACGAGCAGTACTTC. Translating gives CATSRGTSGTYEQYF.

The chain couples TRBV9 to TRBJ2-1; TRBD2 is a possible D gene (5 bases). In germline, CDR1 is SGDLS, CDR2 YYNGEE. The CDR3 is made up of 15 amino acids. With 0 bases removed from V and 2 bases from J, the gap between germline ends came to 9 bases. The CDR3: CASSVAGSPYNEQFF. In nucleotides, the CDR3 is TGTGCCAGCAGCGTAGCGGGGTCACCCTACAATGAGCAGTTCTTC.